This T cell receptor (beta chain) was obtained from a study of identical twins. TCRdb analysed the 5' RACE reads with MiXCR anew, one entry per CDR3 protein. The sample lists approximately 700,000 distinct CDR3 sequences; 5.5% to 7.5% were seen once. Germline lookup yields CDR1 MNHNS and CDR2 SASEGT. The CDR3 sequence is 10 residues long. With 8 bases removed from V and 3 bases from J, the gap between germline ends came to 5 bases. This chain connects TRBV6-1 to TRBJ2-7; D not resolved. The sequence was obtained from a man younger than 30 in good health. Input material: naive T cells sorted from blood. The CDR3 DNA follows: TGTGCCAGCGTCGACTACGAGCAGTACTTC. This codes for CASVDYEQYF.